This TCR beta chain was sequenced in a study of Graves' ophthalmopathy and Graves' hyperthyroidism. General study results and limits: Ophthalmopathy could be told apart from stable hyperthyroidism by a 13-signature model (approximately 91% sensitivity, around 81% specificity).

PBMCs came from approximately 9.6 ml of fresh peripheral blood. TCR beta CDR3 amplification used RNA transcripts. Scientists carried out first-round RT-PCR using HTBI primers and then a second-round multiplex PCR. TCRdb re-called the multiplex PCR reads through MiXCR, storing one row per CDR3 protein. The sample carries around 51,000 distinct CDR3 sequences, about 50% recorded once. The CDR3 length is 15 residues. V dropped 5 bases and J dropped 2 bases, with 14 bases sitting between them. Germline V gives CDR1 SGHRS, CDR2 YFSETQ. This clonotype appeared many times. No antigen is known for it. The J gene is TRBJ1-5, the V gene TRBV5-1; D gene ambiguous. The sequenced sample was peripheral blood. This clonotype was obtained from an adult man with Graves' ophthalmopathy. The CDR3 coding sequence is TGCGCCAGCAGGAAGGGATCGCAGGGCAATCAGCCCCAGCATTTT. Its protein product is CASRKGSQGNQPQHF.